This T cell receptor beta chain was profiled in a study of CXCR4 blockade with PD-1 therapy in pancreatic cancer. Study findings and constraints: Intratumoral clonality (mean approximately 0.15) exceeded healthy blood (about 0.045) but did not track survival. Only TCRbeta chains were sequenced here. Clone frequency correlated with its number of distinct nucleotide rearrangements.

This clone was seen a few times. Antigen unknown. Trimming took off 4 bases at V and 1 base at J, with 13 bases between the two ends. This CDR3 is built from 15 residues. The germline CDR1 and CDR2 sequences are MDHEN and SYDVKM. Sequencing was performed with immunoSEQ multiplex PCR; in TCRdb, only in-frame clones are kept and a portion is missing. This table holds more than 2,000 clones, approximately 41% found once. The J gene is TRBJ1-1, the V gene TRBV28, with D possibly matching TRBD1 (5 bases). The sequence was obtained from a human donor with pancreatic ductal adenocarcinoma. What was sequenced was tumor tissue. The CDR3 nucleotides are TGTGCCAGCAGTTCGGCAGCGACAGAGAACACTGAAGCTTTCTTT. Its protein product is CASSSAATENTEAFF.